This is a list of T cell receptor beta chains from one sample in a study of post-analysis software for immune sequencing data. MiXCR was run by TCRdb on the PCR reads, yielding one entry per CDR3 protein. The sample lists 500,000 to 600,000 distinct CDR3 sequences, around 44% occurring once. Material: blood. The receptors come from a girl between 5 and 17 years old with multiple sclerosis. Each CDR3 is given with its conserved first and last residue. Each record gives: V gene, D gene, J gene, clone size, CDR3 length, CDR3 protein, CDR3 DNA. A D gene is named only where the DNA matches it firmly. The size of a clone is reported for some rows only, either as once, few or many, or as a class for expanded clones.

>TRBV3-1|TRBD2|TRBJ2-1|-|16
CASSQVWREGQNEQFF
TGTGCCAGCAGCCAAGTATGGCGGGAGGGCCAGAATGAGCAGTTCTTC
>TRBV10-3|-|TRBJ2-1|-|13
CAISESKGPEQFF
TGTGCCATCAGTGAGTCGAAAGGGCCGGAGCAGTTCTTC
>TRBV7-9|-|TRBJ1-6|few|16
CASSFGQVGPNSPLHF
TGTGCCAGCAGCTTCGGGCAGGTCGGACCAAATTCACCCCTCCACTTT
>TRBV4-1|-|TRBJ2-5|few|16
CASSQDGQVYQETQYF
TGCGCCAGCAGCCAAGATGGTCAGGTATACCAAGAGACCCAGTACTTC
>TRBV5-1|TRBD1|TRBJ1-1|-|15
CASSWTGDWNTEAFF
TGCGCCAGCAGCTGGACAGGCGACTGGAACACTGAAGCTTTCTTT
>TRBV18|TRBD1|TRBJ1-4|-|15
CASSPVFGTAGKLFF
TGTGCCAGCTCACCAGTTTTCGGGACAGCGGGAAAACTGTTTTTT
>TRBV20-1|TRBD2|TRBJ2-1|few|14
CSGLAASSYNEQFF
TGCAGTGGACTAGCGGCCAGCTCCTACAATGAGCAGTTCTTC
>TRBV3-1|-|TRBJ2-5|-|15
CASSQDHTSQETQYF
TGTGCCAGCAGCCAAGATCACACTAGCCAAGAGACCCAGTACTTC
>TRBV6-5|-|TRBJ1-4|-|15
CASSESGGLNEKLFF
TGTGCCAGCAGTGAGTCCGGGGGCCTCAATGAAAAACTGTTTTTT
>TRBV3-1|-|TRBJ2-7|-|15
CASSHRRGRLYEQYF
TGTGCCAGCAGCCACCGCAGGGGCCGCCTCTACGAGCAGTACTTC
>TRBV29-1|-|TRBJ1-2|-|12
CSVAVAGQGYTF
TGCAGCGTTGCGGTGGCAGGGCAAGGCTACACCTTC
>TRBV24-1|TRBD1|TRBJ1-5|-|15
CATSDLKQGNQPQHF
TGTGCCACCAGTGATTTGAAACAGGGGAATCAGCCCCAGCATTTT
>TRBV2|-|TRBJ2-5|-|14
CASSERGSGGTQYF
TGTGCCAGCAGTGAACGAGGGAGCGGAGGGACCCAGTACTTC
>TRBV29-1|-|TRBJ1-1|few|11
CSSSRETEAFF
TGCAGCTCCTCGCGGGAGACTGAAGCTTTCTTT
>TRBV6-6|-|TRBJ2-7|few|13
CASIPRVGDEQYF
TGTGCCAGCATACCCAGGGTTGGGGACGAGCAGTACTTC
>TRBV6-4|-|TRBJ2-3|few|14
CASRKWGRGDTQYF
TGTGCCAGTCGTAAATGGGGGCGCGGAGATACGCAGTATTTT
>TRBV27|TRBD1|TRBJ2-7|many|14
CASSLLGDSYEQYF
TGTGCCAGCAGTTTGCTCGGGGACAGCTACGAGCAGTACTTC